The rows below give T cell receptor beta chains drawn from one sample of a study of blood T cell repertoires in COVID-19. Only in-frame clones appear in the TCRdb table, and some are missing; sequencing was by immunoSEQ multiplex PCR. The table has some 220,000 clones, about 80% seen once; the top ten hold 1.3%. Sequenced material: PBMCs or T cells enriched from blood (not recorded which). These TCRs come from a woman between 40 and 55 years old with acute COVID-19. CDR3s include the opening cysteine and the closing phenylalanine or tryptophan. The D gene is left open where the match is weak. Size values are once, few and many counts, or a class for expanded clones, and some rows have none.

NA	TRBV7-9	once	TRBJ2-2	CASRAGGTNTGELFF	TGTGCCAGCCGCGCCGGCGGGACGAACACCGGGGAGCTGTTTTTT
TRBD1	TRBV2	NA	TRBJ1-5	CASSWGQHSNQPQHF	TGTGCCAGCAGCTGGGGACAGCATAGCAATCAGCCCCAGCATTTT
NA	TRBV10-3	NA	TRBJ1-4	CAISEGGSNEKLFF	TGTGCCATCAGTGAGGGGGGCAGTAATGAAAAACTGTTTTTT
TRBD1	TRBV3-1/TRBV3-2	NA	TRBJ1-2	CASSPSLRGLRDGYTF	TGTGCCAGCAGCCCGTCTCTCAGGGGGCTGAGGGATGGCTACACCTTC
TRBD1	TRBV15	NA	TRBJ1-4	CATSRDIRDRGNEKLFF	TGTGCCACCAGCAGAGATATTCGGGACAGGGGGAATGAAAAACTGTTTTTT
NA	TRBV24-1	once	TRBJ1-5	CATSEPSGNQPQHF	TGTGCCACCAGTGAACCTTCAGGGAATCAGCCCCAGCATTTT
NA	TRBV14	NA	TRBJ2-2	CASSQVRGTGELFF	TGTGCCAGCAGCCAAGTACGGGGCACCGGGGAGCTGTTTTTT
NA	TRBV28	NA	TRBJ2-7	CASSPGGLPTPYEQYF	TGTGCCAGCAGCCCGGGTGGACTACCGACTCCCTACGAGCAGTACTTC
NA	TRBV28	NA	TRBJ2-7	CASSGVRSISYEQYF	TGTGCCAGCAGTGGAGTGCGGTCAATCTCCTACGAGCAGTACTTC
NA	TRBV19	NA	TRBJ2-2	CASIDSRRGTGELFF	TGTGCCAGTATTGATAGCAGGCGGGGCACCGGGGAGCTGTTTTTT
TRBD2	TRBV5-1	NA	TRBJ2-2	CASAIGGGTRNTGELFF	TGCGCCAGCGCAATAGGCGGGGGGACCCGGAACACCGGGGAGCTGTTTTTT
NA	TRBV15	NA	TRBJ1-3	CATSRDKGPNTIYF	TGTGCCACCAGCAGAGATAAGGGGCCAAACACCATATATTTT
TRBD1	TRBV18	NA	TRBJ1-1	CASSPGQGNTEAFF	TGTGCCAGCTCCCCGGGACAGGGGAACACTGAAGCTTTCTTT
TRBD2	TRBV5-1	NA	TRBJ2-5	CASSLDLAGGVETQYF	TGCGCCAGCAGCTTGGACCTAGCGGGAGGGGTGGAGACCCAGTACTTC
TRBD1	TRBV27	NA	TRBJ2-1	CASKGANYNEQFF	TGTGCCAGCAAGGGGGCAAACTACAATGAGCAGTTCTTC
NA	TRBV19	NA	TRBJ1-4	CASSPVLFGMREKLFF	TGTGCCAGTAGTCCCGTCTTGTTCGGGATGCGGGAAAAACTGTTTTTT
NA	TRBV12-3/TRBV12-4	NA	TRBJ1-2	CASKLAGGEGDTF	TGTGCCAGCAAACTGGCGGGAGGTGAGGGGGACACCTTC
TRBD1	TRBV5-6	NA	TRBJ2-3	CASSWSQGADTQYF	TGTGCCAGCAGCTGGTCCCAGGGGGCTGATACGCAGTATTTT
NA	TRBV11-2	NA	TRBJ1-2	CASSLGTLRGYTF	TGTGCCAGCAGCTTAGGGACACTCAGGGGCTACACCTTC
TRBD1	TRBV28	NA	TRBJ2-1	CARNIGDRARFF	TGTGCCAGAAATATCGGGGACAGGGCGAGGTTCTTC
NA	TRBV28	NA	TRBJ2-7	CASSLTTSEQYF	TGTGCCAGCAGTTTGACGACTAGCGAGCAGTACTTC
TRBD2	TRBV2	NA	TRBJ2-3	CASSEPREAVYTQYF	TGTGCCAGCAGTGAACCACGGGAGGCCGTGTATACGCAGTATTTT
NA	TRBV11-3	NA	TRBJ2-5	CASSLSTRFGETQYF	TGTGCCAGCAGCTTAAGTACAAGGTTCGGGGAGACCCAGTACTTC